The rows below give T cell receptor beta chains drawn from one sample of a study of blood T cell repertoires in COVID-19. Clones were sequenced by immunoSEQ multiplex PCR, and TCRdb holds only the in-frame ones, with some missing. The sample has 90,000 to 140,000 clones; less than 90% are singletons. Sequencing was carried out using peripheral blood. The source of these receptors is a man aged 45-65 years with acute or convalescent COVID-19. The CDR3 runs from the conserved cysteine through the conserved F or W. D genes are given only for firm matches. Size is omitted from some rows. Given values are once, few, many or a class for expanded clones.

TRBD1	TRBV6-4	NA	TRBJ2-3	CASSRTGGTDTQYF	TGTGCCAGCAGTCGGACAGGGGGCACAGATACGCAGTATTTT
NA	TRBV9	NA	TRBJ2-7	CASSVGAPSYEQYF	TGTGCCAGCAGCGTAGGGGCACCCTCCTACGAGCAGTACTTC
NA	TRBV30	NA	TRBJ2-1	CAWGPTPSEQFF	TGTGCCTGGGGTCCCACCCCGAGTGAGCAGTTCTTC
TRBD2	TRBV19	once	TRBJ2-5	CASSISGGQETQYF	TGTGCCAGTAGTATTAGCGGGGGCCAAGAGACCCAGTACTTC
TRBD1	TRBV19	NA	TRBJ2-7	CASSAGTGFYEQYF	TGTGCCAGTAGCGCCGGGACAGGCTTCTACGAGCAGTACTTC
TRBD1	TRBV19	NA	TRBJ1-2	CASRGTGGYGYTF	TGTGCCAGTAGAGGGACAGGGGGCTATGGCTACACCTTC
TRBD1	TRBV6-6	NA	TRBJ1-2	CASSYGIGGMGYTF	TGTGCCAGCAGCTACGGCATAGGGGGCATGGGCTACACCTTC
NA	TRBV19	NA	TRBJ2-3	CASSIDPREFDTQYF	TGTGCCAGTAGTATAGATCCTAGGGAGTTCGATACGCAGTATTTT
TRBD1	TRBV10-3	NA	TRBJ2-1	CAISQQGGQYNEQFF	TGTGCCATCAGCCAACAGGGGGGACAGTACAATGAGCAGTTCTTC
NA	TRBV5-6	NA	TRBJ2-7	CASSLVGEQYF	TGTGCCAGCAGCTTGGTCGGCGAGCAGTACTTC
TRBD2	TRBV6-5	NA	TRBJ2-7	CASSSLASGRSYEQYF	TGTGCCAGCAGTTCCCTCGCTAGCGGCCGGTCCTACGAGCAGTACTTC
NA	TRBV11-2	NA	TRBJ2-1	CASGGVGSYNEQFF	TGTGCCAGCGGCGGGGTCGGCTCCTACAATGAGCAGTTCTTC
NA	TRBV7-2	once	TRBJ2-1	CASSLAVRGNEQFF	TGTGCCAGCAGCTTAGCCGTCCGGGGCAATGAGCAGTTCTTC
TRBD1	TRBV28	NA	TRBJ1-4	CASTTGGGEKLFF	TGTGCCAGCACAACAGGGGGCGGTGAAAAACTGTTTTTT
TRBD2	TRBV5-1	NA	TRBJ2-7	CASSLALDGRAYEQYF	TGCGCCAGCAGCTTGGCCTTAGACGGGAGGGCGTACGAGCAGTACTTC
NA	TRBV19	NA	TRBJ1-5	CASSPQGFQPQHF	TGTGCCAGTAGCCCTCAGGGGTTTCAGCCCCAGCATTTT
TRBD1	TRBV24-1	NA	TRBJ1-6	CATSAAGGGSPLHF	TGTGCCACCAGTGCAGCAGGGGGAGGTTCACCCCTCCACTTT
TRBD2	TRBV27	NA	TRBJ2-1	CASSPTTLAGGPHEQFF	TGTGCCAGCAGTCCCACCACCCTAGCGGGGGGGCCGCATGAGCAGTTCTTC
NA	TRBV5-3	NA	TRBJ1-6	CARSLPRQETVGLSPLHF	TGTGCCAGAAGCTTGCCCCGACAGGAGACCGTAGGGCTTTCACCCCTCCACTTT
NA	TRBV5-4	NA	TRBJ2-7	CASSLVPGTYEQYF	TGTGCCAGCAGCTTGGTCCCGGGTACGTACGAGCAGTACTTC
NA	TRBV2	NA	TRBJ1-2	CASSENDSRYGYTF	TGTGCCAGCAGTGAAAACGACAGTCGCTATGGCTACACCTTC
NA	TRBV10-3	NA	TRBJ1-5	CAISESSQGDQPQHF	TGTGCCATCAGTGAGTCGAGTCAGGGCGATCAGCCCCAGCATTTT